The 5 T cell receptor beta chains below all came from one sample that was sequenced in a study of blood T cells in healthy people across ages. The use of a sample-barcoded 5' primer and a J-beta primer mix characterized a second PCR of about 6 to 12 cycles. Each CDR3 protein gets one entry after TCRdb re-called the 5' RACE reads with MiXCR. The sample contains about 700,000 distinct CDR3 sequences, roughly 32% of which appear only once. Sequencing was done on a sample of blood. The origin of the receptors is an elderly woman in good health.

This rearrangement joins TRBV7-9 to TRBJ1-6, with D possibly TRBD1 on 5 matching bases. The germline V gene has CDR1 SEHNR and CDR2 FQNEAQ (reference sequence). Trimming pared 1 base from V and 0 bases from J, leaving 13 bases between. The CDR3 spans 18 residues. The CDR3 DNA reads as TGTGCCAGCAGCTTAGAGGTCGGGGGGGGCTCCTATAATTCACCCCTCCACTTT. Residues: CASSLEVGGGSYNSPLHF.

The table lists this clonotype with many counts. The V and J genes are TRBV20-1 and TRBJ1-2; D possibly corresponds to TRBD1 (5 bases). Deletions cut 5 bases from V and 4 bases from J, with 14 bases between. The CDR3 covers 13 residues. Germline CDR1 reads DFQATT; CDR2 reads SNEGSKA (reference sequence). The CDR3 DNA follows: TGCAGTGCTCCCCGGGGAGGGGCCTATGGCTACACCTTC. It translates to CSAPRGGAYGYTF.

The chain recombines TRBV29-1 with TRBJ2-7, with a possible D match to TRBD1 (6 bases). CDR1 and CDR2 from the germline V gene are SQVTM and ANQGSEA. This CDR3 comprises 14 residues. V lost 3 bases to trimming and J lost 7 bases, with 19 bases between them. Written as DNA, the CDR3 is TGCAGCGTTGAGCGTAGCCAGGGGTGCAATGAGCAGTACTTC. Translating it yields CSVERSQGCNEQYF.

With respect to this clonotype: Given a much more abundant clone one base away, this may be a read error. The V gene is TRBV3-1, the J gene TRBJ2-5, with a tentative D call TRBD2 (6 bases). The DNA end is a closer match to TRBJ2-7, so the J assignment may be wrong. CDR1 LGHDT and CDR2 YNNKEL come from the germline V gene (reference sequence). The length of the CDR3 is 14 residues. The CDR3 spells CACSPGLGTYEQYF. CDR3 coding DNA: TGTGCCTGCAGCCCGGGACTGGGCACCTACGAGCAGTACTTC.

This clonotype has just a few counts. The chain links TRBV5-8 to TRBJ2-2; maybe TRBD1 (6 bases). Germline V gene sequence: CDR1 SGHTS, CDR2 YDEGEE. V dropped 4 bases and J dropped 1 base, with 11 bases sitting between them. CDR3 length: 15 residues. The CDR3 spells CASSATTGNTGELFF. As DNA, the CDR3 is TGTGCCAGCAGCGCAACGACAGGGAACACCGGGGAGCTGTTTTTT.